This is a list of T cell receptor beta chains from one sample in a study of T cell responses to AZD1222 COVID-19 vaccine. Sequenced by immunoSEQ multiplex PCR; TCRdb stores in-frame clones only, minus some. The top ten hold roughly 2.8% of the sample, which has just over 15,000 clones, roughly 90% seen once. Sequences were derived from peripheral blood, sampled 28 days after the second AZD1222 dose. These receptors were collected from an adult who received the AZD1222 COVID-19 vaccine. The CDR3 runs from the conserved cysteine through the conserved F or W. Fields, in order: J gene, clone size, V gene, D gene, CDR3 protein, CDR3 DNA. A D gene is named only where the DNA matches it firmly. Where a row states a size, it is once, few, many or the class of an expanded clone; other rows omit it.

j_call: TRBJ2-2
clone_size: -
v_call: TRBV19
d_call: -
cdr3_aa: CASSSTGFGELFF
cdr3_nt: TGTGCCAGTAGTTCAACAGGGTTCGGGGAGCTGTTTTTT

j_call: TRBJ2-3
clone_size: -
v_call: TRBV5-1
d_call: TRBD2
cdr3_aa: CASSSTSGSGNTQYF
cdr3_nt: TGCGCCAGCAGCTCGACTAGCGGGAGCGGAAATACGCAGTATTTT

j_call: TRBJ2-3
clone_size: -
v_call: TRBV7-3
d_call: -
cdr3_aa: CASSLTDTDTQYF
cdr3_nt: TGTGCCAGCAGCTTAACCGACACAGATACGCAGTATTTT

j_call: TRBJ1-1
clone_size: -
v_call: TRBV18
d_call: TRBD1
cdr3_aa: CASSPFRDRVIPEAFF
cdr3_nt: TGTGCCAGCTCACCATTCCGGGACAGGGTTATTCCTGAAGCTTTCTTT

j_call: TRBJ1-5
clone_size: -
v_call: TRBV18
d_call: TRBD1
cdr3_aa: CASSPVYQGVVGQPQHF
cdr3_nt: TGTGCCAGCTCACCGGTTTACCAGGGGGTAGTGGGTCAGCCCCAGCATTTT

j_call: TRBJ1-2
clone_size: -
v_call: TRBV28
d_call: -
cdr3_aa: CASTSDRNYGYTF
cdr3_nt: TGTGCCAGCACTTCCGACAGAAACTATGGCTACACCTTC

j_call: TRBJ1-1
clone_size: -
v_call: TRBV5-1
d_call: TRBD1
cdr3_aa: CASSLAGRGLNTEAFF
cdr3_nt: TGCGCCAGCAGCTTGGCGGGCAGGGGGCTGAACACTGAAGCTTTCTTT

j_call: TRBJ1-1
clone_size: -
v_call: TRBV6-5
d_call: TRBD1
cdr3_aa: CASSYRGTGPSTEAFF
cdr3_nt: TGTGCCAGCAGCTACCGCGGGACAGGGCCATCCACTGAAGCTTTCTTT

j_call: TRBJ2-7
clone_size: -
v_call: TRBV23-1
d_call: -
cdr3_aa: CASSQAPQGAWQYF
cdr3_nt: TGCGCCAGCAGTCAAGCCCCACAGGGCGCATGGCAGTACTTC

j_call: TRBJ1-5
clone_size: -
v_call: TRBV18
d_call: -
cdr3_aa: CASSPGDQPQHF
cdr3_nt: TGTGCCAGCTCACCAGGGGATCAGCCCCAGCATTTT

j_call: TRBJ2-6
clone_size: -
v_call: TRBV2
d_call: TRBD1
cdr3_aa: CASRTGGSGANVLTF
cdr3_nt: TGTGCCAGCAGGACAGGGGGCTCTGGGGCCAACGTCCTGACTTTC

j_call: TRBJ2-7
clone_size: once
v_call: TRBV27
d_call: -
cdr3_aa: CASSLSPGPRGSSYEQYF
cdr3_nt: TGTGCCAGCAGTTTATCGCCCGGTCCCCGGGGGAGTTCCTACGAGCAGTACTTC

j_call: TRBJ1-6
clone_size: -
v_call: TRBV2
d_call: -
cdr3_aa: CASRSRGASATRF
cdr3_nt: TGTGCCAGCAGATCGAGGGGGGCCAGCGCCACACGGTTT

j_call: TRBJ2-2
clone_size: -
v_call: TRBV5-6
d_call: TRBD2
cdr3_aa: CASSSLAENTGELFF
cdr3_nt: TGTGCCAGCAGTTCCCTAGCGGAGAACACCGGGGAGCTGTTTTTT

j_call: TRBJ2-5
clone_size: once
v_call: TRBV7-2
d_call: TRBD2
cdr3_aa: CASSLQRGAIETQYF
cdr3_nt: TGTGCCAGCAGCTTACAGCGGGGGGCGATAGAGACCCAGTACTTC

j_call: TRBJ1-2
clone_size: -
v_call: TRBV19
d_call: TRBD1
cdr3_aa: CASHTRGQGIGDYGYTF
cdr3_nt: TGTGCCAGTCACACCCGTGGACAGGGGATAGGAGACTATGGCTACACCTTC

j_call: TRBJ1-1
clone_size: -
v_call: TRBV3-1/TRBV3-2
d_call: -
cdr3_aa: CASSRGHSGTEAFF
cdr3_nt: TGTGCCAGCAGCCGGGGACACTCAGGCACTGAAGCTTTCTTT

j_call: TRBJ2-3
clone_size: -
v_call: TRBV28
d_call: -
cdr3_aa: CASSFGTDSTDTQYF
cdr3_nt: TGTGCCAGCAGTTTTGGTACGGATAGCACAGATACGCAGTATTTT

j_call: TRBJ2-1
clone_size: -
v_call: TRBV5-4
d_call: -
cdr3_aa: CASTLDRMHEQFF
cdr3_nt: TGTGCCAGCACCCTTGACAGGATGCATGAGCAGTTCTTC

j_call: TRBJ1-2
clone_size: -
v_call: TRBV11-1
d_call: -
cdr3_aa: CASSWGDYGYTF
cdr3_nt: TGTGCCAGCAGCTGGGGAGACTATGGCTACACCTTC